This TCR beta chain was recovered during a study of blood T cell repertoires in COVID-19. Profiled with immunoSEQ multiplex PCR; TCRdb holds only in-frame clones, not every one. The table has more than 350,000 clones, roughly 88% seen once. Germline CDR1 reads SQVTM; CDR2 reads ANQGSEA. CDR3 length: 14 amino acids. Trimming removed 4 bases from V and 0 bases from J; junction bases left unmatched: 4. This chain connects TRBV29-1 to TRBJ1-1; 8 bases map to TRBD1. The receptor was isolated from a young woman who had been exposed to COVID-19. Input material: PBMCs or T cells enriched from blood (not recorded which). The CDR3 nucleotides read TGCAGCGTTGTAACGGGACAGGTGAACACTGAAGCTTTCTTT. Translating it yields CSVVTGQVNTEAFF.